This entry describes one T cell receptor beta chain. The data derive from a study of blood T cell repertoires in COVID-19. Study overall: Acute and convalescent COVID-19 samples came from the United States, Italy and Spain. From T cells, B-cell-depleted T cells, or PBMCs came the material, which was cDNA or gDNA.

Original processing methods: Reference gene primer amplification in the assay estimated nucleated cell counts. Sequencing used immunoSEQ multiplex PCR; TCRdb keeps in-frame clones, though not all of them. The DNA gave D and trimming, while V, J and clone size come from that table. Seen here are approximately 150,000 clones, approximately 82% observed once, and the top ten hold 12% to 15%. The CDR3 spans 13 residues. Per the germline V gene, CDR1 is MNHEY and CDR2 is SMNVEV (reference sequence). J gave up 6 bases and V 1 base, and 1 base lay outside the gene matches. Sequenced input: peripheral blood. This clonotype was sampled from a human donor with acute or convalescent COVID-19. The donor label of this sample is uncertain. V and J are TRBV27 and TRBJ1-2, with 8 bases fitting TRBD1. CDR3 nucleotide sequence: TGTGCCAGCAGTTTATACAGGGGGGATGGCTACACCTTC. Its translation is CASSLYRGDGYTF.